This T cell receptor beta chain was sequenced during a study of shared clonotypes between healthy human individuals. Study-level results: Large sequencing depth failed to make sorted-subset sequencing complete, rarefaction showed. Across a few donors, naive CD4 shared around 5.3%, naive CD8 under 4%, memory CD4 more than 2%, memory CD8 0.4% to 0.5%.

Negatively enriched CD4+ T cells were divided by CD45RA into naive and memory. At a deep level, the assay was run. The protocol was immunoSEQ multiplex PCR, while the TCRdb copy is restricted to in-frame clones and leaves out a portion. The table includes 150,000 to 200,000 clones, approximately 70% detected once. V gave up 1 base and J gave up 10 bases, with 15 bases separating them. CDR1 and CDR2 (germline): LNHDA, SQIVND (reference sequence). This CDR3 has 14 amino acids. Note on this clone: Antigen specificity is unknown.

Input material: memory CD4+ T cells sorted from blood. Subset indicated: CD45RA-negative fraction. The source is a young man in good health. The chain is built from TRBV19 and TRBJ2-3; a weak D match, TRBD2 (6 bases). CDR3 residues: CASSIAGDPRAQYF. The CDR3 DNA is TGTGCCAGTAGTATAGCGGGGGACCCCAGGGCGCAGTATTTT.